The 31 T cell receptor beta chains presented below share a single source sample, sequenced in a study of T cell responses to AZD1222 COVID-19 vaccine. Produced via immunoSEQ multiplex PCR; TCRdb's table is partial and in-frame only. Among roughly 69,000 clones listed, about 80% were seen once. The material was peripheral blood, obtained 28 days after the second AZD1222 dose. These receptors were obtained from an adult who received the AZD1222 COVID-19 vaccine.

V and J are TRBV7-2 and TRBJ1-4, with unresolved D. V gave up 5 bases and J gave up 14 bases, with 15 bases separating them. Germline V gene lookup returns CDR1 SGHTA and CDR2 FQGNSA. The CDR3 has 12 amino acids. The DNA of the CDR3 is TGTGCCAGCAGCGATCTAGGAGTTTCGCTGTTTTTT. Translated, it gives CASSDLGVSLFF.

The rearrangement uses TRBV27 and TRBJ2-7, with D unclear. This CDR3 contains 14 residues. V lost 1 base, J lost 7 bases, and 14 bases lay in between. Germline-derived CDR1 and CDR2 are MNHEY and SMNVEV (reference sequence). The CDR3 DNA sequence: TGTGCCAGCAGTTTATTGGACGGCTTTAGGGAGCAGTACTTC. Protein: CASSLLDGFREQYF.

The chain uses TRBV5-1 and TRBJ1-4; 8 positions agree with TRBD1. Trimming removed 0 bases from V and 8 bases from J; junction bases left unmatched: 15. The CDR3 spans 18 residues. Germline CDR1 reads SGHRS; CDR2 reads YFSETQ. The CDR3 sequence is CASSLVAGGGSYGEKLFF. CDR3 nucleotides: TGCGCCAGCAGCTTGGTTGCAGGGGGCGGGAGCTACGGAGAAAAACTGTTTTTT.

The chain joins TRBV4-1 to TRBJ2-3; a possible D gene is TRBD1 (6 bases). V lost 0 bases, J lost 0 bases, and 13 bases lay in between. The length of the CDR3 is 17 residues. Germline-derived CDR1 and CDR2 are MGHRA and YSYEKL. The CDR3 loop reads CASSQEGAARSTDTQYF. The DNA of the CDR3 is TGCGCCAGCAGCCAAGAGGGGGCTGCGCGGAGCACAGATACGCAGTATTTT.

V and J are TRBV7-3 and TRBJ2-3; D may be TRBD1 (6 bases). CDR1 is SGHTA, CDR2 FQGTGA, per germline. There are 15 residues in the CDR3. Trimming took 4 bases from V and 6 from J, leaving 17 bases between them. The CDR3: CASSSGWERGDTQYF. The DNA for the CDR3 is TGTGCCAGCAGCTCCGGTTGGGAGAGGGGGGATACGCAGTATTTT.

This rearrangement joins TRBV18 to TRBJ2-2; TRBD1 aligns across 7 bases. Trimming took 3 bases from V and 3 from J; bases not matched to a gene: 4. The CDR3 runs 15 residues. Germline lookup yields CDR1 KGHSH and CDR2 LQKENI. CDR3 bases: TGTGCCAGCTCACCTAACAGGGGAGACACCGGGGAGCTGTTTTTT. It codes for CASSPNRGDTGELFF.

V is TRBV5-1 and J is TRBJ1-4; D is possibly TRBD1 (5 bases). The germline V and J ends were trimmed by 4 bases and 2 bases, with 9 bases remaining between them. The CDR3 runs to 14 residues. Germline values: CDR1 SGHRS, CDR2 YFSETQ. CDR3 sequence (DNA): TGCGCCAGCAGCCCGACAGCTACTAATGAAAAACTGTTTTTT. Its protein product is CASSPTATNEKLFF.

This clone has more than one count but fewer than ten. The genes are TRBV10-3 and TRBJ2-1; TRBD1 agrees at 9 bases. Looked up from germline, CDR1 is ENHRY and CDR2 is SYGVKD. Unmatched junction bases numbered 5, after V lost 6 bases and J lost 8 bases. The CDR3 is made up of 13 amino acids. This CDR3 is CAIRGGQGYEQFF. The CDR3 DNA reads TGTGCCATCAGGGGGGGACAGGGTTATGAGCAGTTCTTC.

This clone was seen only a few times. The gene calls are TRBV29-1 and TRBJ1-3; tentatively, D is TRBD1 (5 bases). Germline loops: CDR1 SQVTM, CDR2 ANQGSEA. The CDR3 is 13 amino acids. The V end lost 4 bases, the J end lost 7 bases, and 14 bases lay between the germline ends. The CDR3 DNA sequence: TGCAGCGTTGTTGAGGGGTCTGTGAACACCATATATTTT. It translates to CSVVEGSVNTIYF.

The chain links TRBV19 to TRBJ1-5; the D is unclear. Trimming removed 5 bases from V and 0 bases from J, with 11 bases in between. Germline CDR1 is LNHDA and CDR2 is SQIVND (reference sequence). The CDR3 runs 15 residues. CDR3 region: CASSGRIDSNQPQHF. In DNA form, the CDR3 reads TGTGCCAGTAGTGGGCGCATTGATAGCAATCAGCCCCAGCATTTT.

The chain carries TRBV30 and TRBJ1-6; D is unresolved. Germline CDR1 reads GTSNPN; CDR2 reads SVGIG (reference sequence). The ends were cut back, 2 bases at V and 0 bases at J, with 8 bases in the middle. This CDR3 region has 15 residues. CDR3 bases: TGTGCCTGGAGTCTCGGGATCTCCTATAATTCACCCCTCCACTTT. Protein: CAWSLGISYNSPLHF. The full variable domain, with the rest looked up from reference TRBV30 and TRBJ1-6, is SQTIHQWPATLVQPVGSPLSLECTVEGTSNPNLYWYRQAAGRGLQLLFYSVGIGQISSEVPQNLSASRPQDRQFILSSKKLLLSDSGFYLCAWSLGISYNSPLHFGNGTRLTVT.

The genes are TRBV6-5 and TRBJ1-1; possibly TRBD1 for D (5 bases). The CDR3 has 13 residues. CDR1 is MNHEY and CDR2 is SVGAGI in the germline V gene. The V end was cut by 4 bases, the J end by 11 bases, with 17 bases between. The CDR3 loop reads CASSSGTSGRAFF. The CDR3 nucleotides are TGTGCCAGCAGTTCCGGGACTTCCGGACGGGCTTTCTTT.

The chain combines TRBV10-3 with TRBJ2-1, with D perhaps matching TRBD1 (6 bases). Germline V gene lookup returns CDR1 ENHRY and CDR2 SYGVKD. V lost 5 bases and J 6 bases, leaving 17 bases between the germline ends. The CDR3 has 15 residues. In nucleotides, the CDR3 is TGTGCCATCAGTAACCTCGGGACACAAGGCAATGAGCAGTTCTTC. This gives the protein CAISNLGTQGNEQFF.

The chain uses TRBV6-7 and TRBJ2-7, with 12 bases that match TRBD2. TRBV6-7 is an ORF; its function is uncertain. Trimming removed 6 bases from V and 4 bases from J; junction bases left unmatched: 4. This CDR3 spans 14 amino acids. This CDR3 reads CASSPGLAGYEQYF. CDR3 nucleotide sequence: TGTGCCAGCAGCCCAGGACTAGCGGGGTACGAGCAGTACTTC.

This chain links TRBV7-2 with TRBJ1-1; D is uncertain. Germline CDR1 reads SGHTA; CDR2 reads FQGNSA. V dropped 2 bases and J dropped 0 bases, with 13 bases sitting between them. This CDR3 is 16 amino acids long. CDR3 in amino acids: CASSLSIGLVNTEAFF. CDR3 coding DNA: TGTGCCAGCAGCTTAAGCATAGGGTTGGTGAACACTGAAGCTTTCTTT.

V is TRBV5-6 and J is TRBJ2-5; TRBD2 matches at 8 bases. The CDR3 runs 14 residues. The ends lost 3 bases at V and 5 bases at J; junction bases unmatched: 6. Germline V gene data show CDR1 as SGHDT and CDR2 as YYEEEE. The CDR3 DNA reads as TGTGCCAGCAGCTCATCCGGGGGGGTGGAGACCCAGTACTTC. Translated, it gives CASSSSGGVETQYF.

A single count supports this clone. The V and J genes are TRBV7-2 and TRBJ2-1, with TRBD2 matching over 12 bases. With V trimmed by 1 base and J by 0 bases, 1 base remained unmatched. This CDR3 is 17 amino acids long. Germline CDR1 reads SGHTA; CDR2 reads FQGNSA. The CDR3 sequence is CASSLGLAGASYNEQFF. The CDR3 DNA is TGTGCCAGCAGCTTAGGACTAGCGGGGGCCTCCTACAATGAGCAGTTCTTC.

The V call is TRBV10-1, the J call TRBJ1-1; 7 nucleotides align to TRBD1. The CDR3 has 15 amino acids. With V trimmed by 3 bases and J by 1 base, 5 bases remained unmatched. Germline lookup yields CDR1 WNHNN and CDR2 SYGVQD (reference sequence). CDR3 DNA: TGCGCCAGCAGTGACACCGGGACAGCGAACACTGAAGCTTTCTTT. Translating it yields CASSDTGTANTEAFF.

The rearrangement joins TRBV3-1 (or the pseudogene TRBV3-2) to TRBJ2-4; 8 positions agree with TRBD1. Germline lookup yields CDR1 LGHDT and CDR2 YNNKEL (reference sequence). After removal of 0 bases from V and 1 base from J, the junction contained 2 bases not matched to a gene. The CDR3 is 16 residues long. CDR3 sequence reads: CASSQEYRGAKNIQYF. As DNA, the CDR3 is TGTGCCAGCAGCCAAGAGTACAGGGGGGCCAAAAACATTCAGTACTTC.

This clone was picked up a small number of times. The chain employs TRBV5-1 and TRBJ2-2, with D possibly being TRBD2 (5 bases). V dropped 0 bases and J dropped 2 bases, with 20 bases sitting between them. CDR1 is SGHRS and CDR2 is YFSETQ in the germline V gene. CDR3 size: 19 residues. The CDR3 sequence: CASSLEGLDSIFNTGELFF. For the CDR3, the DNA is TGCGCCAGCAGCTTGGAAGGACTGGACTCCATTTTTAACACCGGGGAGCTGTTTTTT.

In this sample, this clone turned up a few times. CDR3 bases: TGTGCCATCAAGGGACAACCGAACACTGAAGCTTTCTTT. It codes for CAIKGQPNTEAFF. The rearrangement uses TRBV10-3 and TRBJ1-1; possibly TRBD1 for D (6 bases). With 7 bases removed from V and 1 base from J, the gap between germline ends came to 10 bases. This CDR3 comprises 13 residues. Germline values: CDR1 ENHRY, CDR2 SYGVKD.

The chain carries TRBV5-1 and TRBJ1-3; tentative D call: TRBD1 (5 bases). Germline CDR1 reads SGHRS; CDR2 reads YFSETQ. This CDR3 region has 17 residues. V was cut by 3 bases and J by 1 base, with 17 bases left in between. CDR3 residues: CASSSDQGTWSGNTIYF. The CDR3 coding sequence is TGCGCCAGCAGCTCGGACCAGGGAACGTGGTCTGGAAACACCATATATTTT. Combining the CDR3 with reference TRBV5-1 and TRBJ1-3 gives the whole variable domain KAGVTQTPRYLIKTRGQQVTLSCSPISGHRSVSWYQQTPGQGLQFLFEYFSETQRNKGNFPGRFSGRQFSNSRSEMNVSTLELGDSALYLCASSSDQGTWSGNTIYFGEGSWLTVV.

The V gene is TRBV6-5, the J gene TRBJ1-4, with TRBD1 matching 10 bases. The V segment lost 6 bases and the J segment 6 bases; nucleotides outside the gene matches: 4. The CDR3 has 14 residues. Germline CDR1 and CDR2: MNHEY and SVGAGI. Here the CDR3 DNA reads TGTGCCAGCAGCCGGGACAGGGGAGATGAAAAACTGTTTTTT. It is translated as CASSRDRGDEKLFF.

The chain employs TRBV19 and TRBJ1-5; no clear D. CDR1 LNHDA and CDR2 SQIVND come from the germline V gene (reference sequence). Trimming stripped 5 bases from V and 7 bases from J, with 12 bases between. The CDR3 length is 13 residues. CDR3 sequence reads: CASSLLSTQPQHF. For the CDR3, the DNA is TGTGCCAGTAGTCTCCTTTCGACCCAGCCCCAGCATTTT.

This clone appeared a single time. V usage is TRBV6-6 and J usage is TRBJ1-5; D may be TRBD1 (5 bases). The CDR3 length is 17 residues. V lost 6 bases and J 0 bases, leaving 18 bases between the germline ends. Germline CDR1 is MNHNY and CDR2 is SVGAGI (reference sequence). The CDR3, as DNA: TGTGCCAGCAGACGACAGAATCTCCAAAATAGCAATCAGCCCCAGCATTTT. Translated, it gives CASRRQNLQNSNQPQHF.

CDR3 DNA sequence: TGTGCCAGCAGCCCGTGGAGAAGCACAGATACGCAGTATTTT. It translates to CASSPWRSTDTQYF. This rearrangement joins TRBV9 to TRBJ2-3; D not certain. Trimming cost V 4 bases and J 0 bases, with 9 bases left between them. The germline CDR1 and CDR2 sequences are SGDLS and YYNGEE. This CDR3 spans 14 amino acids.

The chain employs TRBV20-1 and TRBJ2-2; D ambiguous. CDR3 size: 11 residues. V was pared by 3 bases and J by 8 bases, with 7 bases between. CDR1 is DFQATT and CDR2 is SNEGSKA in the germline V gene (reference sequence). CDR3 nucleotides: TGCAGTGCTAGTGATTGGGGGGAGCTGTTTTTT. Translated, it gives CSASDWGELFF.

J is TRBJ2-3 and V is TRBV24-1; no firm D call. V lost 3 bases and J 5 bases, leaving 11 bases between the germline ends. The CDR3 has 14 amino acids. CDR1 KGHDR and CDR2 SFDVKD come from the germline V gene. DNA for the CDR3: TGTGCCACCAGTGATAGACCTAAAGGAGATACGCAGTATTTT. Encoded protein: CATSDRPKGDTQYF.

In nucleotides, the CDR3 is TGTGCCAGCAGCTTGGTTTCGGACAGGGCAAACTATGGCTACACCTTC. This encodes CASSLVSDRANYGYTF. The V gene is TRBV5-6, the J gene TRBJ1-2; TRBD1 agrees at 8 bases. Trimming removed 0 bases from V and 2 bases from J; junction bases left unmatched: 6. The germline V gene has CDR1 SGHDT and CDR2 YYEEEE. The CDR3 has 16 amino acids.

V usage is TRBV4-3 and J usage is TRBJ2-2; 9 positions match TRBD2. The CDR3 has 17 amino acids. V lost 0 bases, J lost 6 bases, and 8 bases stayed unmatched. CDR1 LGHNA and CDR2 YSLEER come from the germline V gene. The DNA of the CDR3 is TGCGCCAGCAGCCAAGATCGAGCGGGGGGTAATTCCGGGGAGCTGTTTTTT. Its protein is CASSQDRAGGNSGELFF.

CDR3 sequence: CASSLTQGRVDYGYTF. The CDR3 bases are TGTGCCAGCAGCTTGACACAGGGGAGAGTGGACTATGGCTACACCTTC. J is TRBJ1-2 and V is TRBV7-9; 7 bases line up with TRBD1. CDR3 length equals 16 residues. V lost 3 bases and J lost 3; bases outside the gene matches: 10. Germline V gives CDR1 SEHNR, CDR2 FQNEAQ (reference sequence).